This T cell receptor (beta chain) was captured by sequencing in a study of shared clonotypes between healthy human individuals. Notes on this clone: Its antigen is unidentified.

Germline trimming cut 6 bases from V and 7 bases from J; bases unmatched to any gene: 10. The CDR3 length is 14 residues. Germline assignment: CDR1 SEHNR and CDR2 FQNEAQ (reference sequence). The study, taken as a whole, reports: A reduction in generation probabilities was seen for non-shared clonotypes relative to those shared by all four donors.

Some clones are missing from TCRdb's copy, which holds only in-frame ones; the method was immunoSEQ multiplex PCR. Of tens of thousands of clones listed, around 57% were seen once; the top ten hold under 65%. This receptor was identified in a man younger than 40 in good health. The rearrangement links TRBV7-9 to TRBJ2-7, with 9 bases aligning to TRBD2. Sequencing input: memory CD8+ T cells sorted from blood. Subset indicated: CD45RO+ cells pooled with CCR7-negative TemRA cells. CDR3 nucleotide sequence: TGTGCCAGCAGATCAGGACTAGCGTCAGGGGAGCAGTACTTC. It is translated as CASRSGLASGEQYF.